This is a list of T cell receptor beta chains from one sample in a study of blood T cell repertoires in COVID-19. Generated by immunoSEQ multiplex PCR, the TCRdb table keeps only in-frame clones and is missing some. The sample has some 320,000 clones, around 85% seen once. Sequences were obtained from PBMCs or T cells enriched from blood (not recorded which). The receptors originated from a woman in her twenties or thirties who had been exposed to COVID-19. Each CDR3 is given with its conserved first and last residue. The D gene is left open where the match is weak. Expanded clones are given a class, and other clones once, few, many or no size at all.

>.|TRBJ2-3|16|TRBV12-5|TRBD2
CASGLVVAGTTDTQYF
TGTGCTAGTGGTTTGGTAGTAGCGGGGACCACAGATACGCAGTATTTT
>.|TRBJ1-6|14|TRBV9|TRBD1
CASSAPGQNSPLHF
TGTGCCAGCAGCGCACCGGGACAGAATTCACCCCTCCACTTT
>.|TRBJ1-3|12|TRBV25-1|.
CASSAGGNTIYF
TGTGCCAGCAGTGCCGGTGGAAACACCATATATTTT
>.|TRBJ1-6|16|TRBV6-5|TRBD1
CASSYPATGGLAPLHF
TGTGCCAGCAGTTACCCCGCTACAGGGGGGCTGGCACCCCTCCACTTT
>.|TRBJ1-2|14|TRBV28|.
CASSPTGVPYGYTF
TGTGCCAGCAGCCCCACGGGGGTTCCCTATGGCTACACCTTC
>.|TRBJ2-7|14|TRBV19|TRBD2
CASRRGSGGYEQYF
TGTGCCAGTAGGCGGGGTAGCGGGGGCTACGAGCAGTACTTC
>once|TRBJ2-2|17|TRBV6-6|TRBD2
CASCQTGTSGYTGELFF
TGTGCCAGCTGTCAAACCGGGACTAGCGGTTACACCGGGGAGCTGTTTTTT
>.|TRBJ1-5|14|TRBV24-1|.
CATSEPTGTQPQHF
TGTGCCACCAGTGAGCCCACAGGGACCCAGCCCCAGCATTTT
>few|TRBJ2-1|16|TRBV4-1|.
CASSQSRGESYNEQFF
TGCGCCAGCAGCCAATCCCGCGGGGAGTCCTACAATGAGCAGTTCTTC
>.|TRBJ1-1|12|TRBV5-1|.
CASSLRGFEAFF
TGCGCCAGCAGCTTGAGGGGGTTCGAAGCTTTCTTT
>.|TRBJ1-4|10|TRBV7-3|.
CASSPQGLFF
TGTGCCAGCAGCCCCCAGGGACTGTTTTTT
>.|TRBJ2-1|15|TRBV27|.
CASSLVLARGNEQFF
TGTGCCAGCAGTTTGGTGCTAGCGCGGGGCAATGAGCAGTTCTTC
>.|TRBJ1-1|15|TRBV18|.
CASSPPGPGNTEAFF
TGTGCCAGCTCACCACCCGGTCCGGGGAACACTGAAGCTTTCTTT
>.|TRBJ2-5|15|TRBV3-1/TRBV3-2|.
CASSQSSGLGETQYF
TGTGCCAGCAGCCAATCTTCGGGGTTAGGAGAGACCCAGTACTTC
>.|TRBJ2-7|16|TRBV9|.
CASIPPLAVDSYEQYF
TGTGCCAGCATCCCTCCTTTGGCAGTTGATTCCTACGAGCAGTACTTC
>.|TRBJ1-5|14|TRBV28|TRBD1
CASNTQGDNQPQHF
TGTGCCAGCAATACGCAGGGGGACAATCAGCCCCAGCATTTT
>.|TRBJ2-1|16|TRBV28|TRBD1
CASSLNTGGLNDEQFF
TGTGCCAGCAGTTTGAACACAGGGGGTCTTAATGATGAGCAGTTCTTC
>.|TRBJ1-2|15|TRBV4-1|.
CASSQDTAGDGGYTF
TGCGCCAGCAGCCAAGATACTGCAGGGGATGGCGGCTACACCTTC
>.|TRBJ2-3|15|TRBV7-2|TRBD1
CASRPRQGVTDTQYF
TGTGCCAGCAGGCCGAGACAGGGAGTAACAGATACGCAGTATTTT
>.|TRBJ2-3|11|TRBV6-2/TRBV6-3|TRBD2
CASSRAGAQYF
TGTGCCAGCAGTCGAGCGGGGGCGCAGTATTTT
>.|TRBJ2-2|16|TRBV5-1|.
CASSLDGSLDTGELFF
TGCGCCAGCAGCTTGGACGGGAGCCTGGACACCGGGGAGCTGTTTTTT
>.|TRBJ1-3|13|TRBV19|.
CASSENSGNTIYF
TGTGCCAGTAGCGAGAACTCTGGAAACACCATATATTTT
>once|TRBJ2-1|11|TRBV2|.
CATTLREEQFF
TGTGCCACCACCCTACGGGAAGAGCAGTTCTTC
>.|TRBJ1-2|15|TRBV9|TRBD1
CASSVVVRGQDGYTF
TGTGCCAGCAGCGTAGTAGTCAGGGGGCAGGATGGCTACACCTTC
>.|TRBJ2-5|19|TRBV6-2/TRBV6-3|TRBD2
CASSYSISPSGGAGETQYF
TGTGCCAGCAGTTACTCGATTAGTCCTAGCGGGGGGGCAGGAGAGACCCAGTACTTC
>.|TRBJ1-2|14|TRBV28|TRBD1
CASNGSDRRKIYTF
TGTGCCAGCAACGGTTCGGACAGGAGGAAAATCTACACCTTC
>few|TRBJ1-4|12|TRBV25-1|.
CASSERGEKLFF
TGTGCCAGCAGTGAAAGGGGTGAAAAACTGTTTTTT
>.|TRBJ2-1|16|TRBV4-1|.
CASNPGSGGLAREQFF
TGCGCCAGCAACCCAGGCTCCGGGGGTCTAGCAAGGGAGCAGTTCTTC
>.|TRBJ1-5|14|TRBV30|TRBD1
CAWRDRGTNQPQHF
TGTGCCTGGAGGGACAGGGGTACCAATCAGCCCCAGCATTTT
>.|TRBJ1-5|15|TRBV5-1|TRBD1
CASSIEGAGNQPQHF
TGCGCCAGCAGTATTGAGGGGGCCGGCAATCAGCCCCAGCATTTT
>.|TRBJ2-7|14|TRBV19|.
CASSMRQTNYEQYF
TGTGCCAGTAGTATGAGGCAGACTAACTACGAGCAGTACTTC
>.|TRBJ2-1|15|TRBV7-9|TRBD1
CASSLVRTGMYEQFF
TGTGCCAGCAGCTTAGTAAGGACAGGAATGTATGAGCAGTTCTTC
>once|TRBJ1-2|14|TRBV7-2|.
CASSPSASNYGYTF
TGTGCCAGCAGCCCTAGTGCCTCAAACTATGGCTACACCTTC
>.|TRBJ1-2|14|TRBV5-1|TRBD1
CASTVGQVGYGYTF
TGCGCCAGCACCGTGGGACAGGTCGGCTATGGCTACACCTTC
>.|TRBJ2-7|14|TRBV6-2/TRBV6-3|TRBD2
CASSHGLAGATQYF
TGTGCCAGCAGTCACGGACTAGCGGGGGCCACGCAGTACTTC
>few|TRBJ2-7|15|TRBV6-5|TRBD2
CASSPTSGGPYEQYF
TGTGCCAGCAGTCCGACTAGCGGGGGGCCCTACGAGCAGTACTTC
>.|TRBJ1-2|15|TRBV4-2|TRBD1
CASSQDQDRGGGYTF
TGTGCCAGCAGCCAAGACCAGGACAGGGGGGGTGGCTACACCTTC
>.|TRBJ2-5|14|TRBV24-1|TRBD2
CATSDSGGAQTQYF
TGTGCCACCAGTGATAGCGGGGGGGCTCAGACCCAGTACTTC
>.|TRBJ1-5|15|TRBV2|.
CASSESVRGLQPQHF
TGTGCCAGCAGTGAAAGCGTTCGGGGACTTCAGCCCCAGCATTTT
>few|TRBJ2-3|15|TRBV3-1/TRBV3-2|TRBD2
CASSPSSGRTDTQYF
TGTGCCAGCAGCCCCTCTAGCGGGAGGACAGATACGCAGTATTTT
>.|TRBJ2-5|14|TRBV7-3|TRBD1
CASSLTGSGETQYF
TGTGCCAGCAGCTTGACAGGGAGTGGAGAGACCCAGTACTTC
>.|TRBJ1-3|12|TRBV30|.
CAWRRGGNTIYF
TGTGCCTGGAGAAGGGGTGGAAACACCATATATTTT
>.|TRBJ1-2|14|TRBV10-3|.
CAISESGRNYGYTF
TGTGCCATCAGTGAGTCAGGGAGGAACTATGGCTACACCTTC
>.|TRBJ2-1|13|TRBV24-1|TRBD1
CATSTSPGQGRFF
TGTGCCACCAGTACCTCGCCGGGACAGGGGAGGTTCTTC
>once|TRBJ2-2|14|TRBV25-1|.
CASRGTGNTGELFF
TGTGCCAGCCGCGGTACAGGGAACACCGGGGAGCTGTTTTTT
>.|TRBJ2-5|14|TRBV7-9|.
CASSLGGRLGTQYF
TGTGCCAGCAGCCTCGGAGGCAGACTGGGGACCCAGTACTTC
>.|TRBJ2-3|16|TRBV14|.
CASSQVGGLSTDTQYF
TGTGCCAGCAGCCAAGTCGGCGGATTGAGCACAGATACGCAGTATTTT